Listed below are T cell receptor beta chains from one sample, sequenced in a study of blood T cells in healthy people across ages. TCRdb fed the 5' RACE reads into MiXCR, producing one record per CDR3 protein. Of about 780,000 distinct CDR3 sequences listed, 46% are singletons. The specimen was blood. The receptors were sampled from a man aged 80 or over in good health. Each CDR3 is given with its conserved first and last residue. A D gene is named only where the DNA matches it firmly. Clone size is not always given. Where it is, it says once, few, many or a class for expanded clones.

d_call j_call v_call clone_size cdr3_aa cdr3_nt
- TRBJ2-1 TRBV7-3 - CASSLTATNNEQFF TGTGCCAGCAGCTTAACTGCCACGAACAATGAGCAGTTCTTC
- TRBJ2-3 TRBV27 many CASSRDLGTDTQYF TGTGCCAGCTCCCGAGACCTTGGCACAGATACGCAGTATTTT
- TRBJ2-1 TRBV15 - CATSRTSSSYNEQFF TGTGCCACCAGCCGTACTAGCAGCTCCTACAATGAGCAGTTCTTC
TRBD1 TRBJ1-5 TRBV20-1 few CSAVQGSGNQPQHF TGCAGTGCCGTACAGGGGTCTGGCAATCAGCCCCAGCATTTT
TRBD1 TRBJ2-3 TRBV6-6 few CASSLYRGLDTQYF TGTGCCAGCAGTCTCTACAGGGGGCTTGATACGCAGTATTTT
TRBD1 TRBJ2-1 TRBV24-1 many CATSEDRASEQFF TGTGCCACCAGTGAAGACAGGGCATCTGAGCAGTTCTTC
- TRBJ1-6 TRBV10-3 - CAINAGTVNSPLHF TGTGCCATCAATGCCGGGACGGTCAATTCACCCCTCCACTTT
TRBD2 TRBJ2-1 TRBV12-3/TRBV12-4 few CASSPQGLAVLGEQFF TGTGCCAGCAGTCCCCAGGGACTAGCGGTCCTCGGTGAGCAGTTCTTC
- TRBJ2-3 TRBV27 few CASGYITDTQYF TGTGCCAGCGGATACATCACAGATACGCAGTATTTT
TRBD1 TRBJ1-2 TRBV29-1 - CSALRTGGSGYTF TGCAGCGCACTACGGACAGGGGGAAGCGGCTACACCTTC
- TRBJ2-4 TRBV19 - CASSISYGAKNIQYF TGTGCCAGTAGTATTTCCTACGGGGCCAAAAACATTCAGTACTTC
TRBD1 TRBJ2-3 TRBV14 few CASSRWDRVTDTQYF TGTGCCAGCAGCCGCTGGGACAGGGTCACAGATACGCAGTATTTT
- TRBJ2-5 TRBV30 - CAWSAQGKETQYF TGTGCCTGGAGTGCGCAGGGAAAAGAGACCCAGTACTTC
- TRBJ1-2 TRBV11-3 - CASSLGRQNYGYTF TGTGCCAGCAGCCTAGGACGGCAAAACTATGGCTACACCTTC
- TRBJ2-3 TRBV5-1 few CASSVSTVTDTQYF TGCGCCAGCAGCGTCTCGACGGTAACAGATACGCAGTATTTT
TRBD1 TRBJ1-2 TRBV2 few CASSEGQGGYGYTF TGTGCCAGCAGTGAAGGACAGGGAGGATATGGCTACACCTTC
- TRBJ1-5 TRBV20-1 - CSATRAARNQPQHF TGCAGTGCTACCCGGGCAGCAAGAAATCAGCCCCAGCATTTT
TRBD2 TRBJ2-1 TRBV3-1 - CASSQAGTKKYNEQFF TGTGCCAGCAGCCAGGCCGGGACTAAGAAATACAATGAGCAGTTCTTC
TRBD2 TRBJ2-7 TRBV6-5 - CASTRGAGTYEQYF TGTGCCAGCACGCGGGGGGCGGGAACCTACGAGCAGTACTTC
TRBD2 TRBJ2-1 TRBV6-5 - CASSYLAGRYNEQFF TGTGCCAGCAGTTATCTAGCGGGGAGATACAATGAGCAGTTCTTC
- TRBJ1-1 TRBV27 - CASSLSGGLMMNTEAFF TGTGCCAGCAGTTTGTCGGGGGGACTGATGATGAACACTGAAGCTTTCTTT
- TRBJ2-3 TRBV28 few CASSSRGRRTSEADTQYF TGTGCCAGCAGTTCAAGGGGGAGGAGGACGTCAGAGGCAGATACGCAGTATTTT
- TRBJ1-1 TRBV28 many CASSLWESGDEAFF TGTGCCAGCAGTTTATGGGAGTCCGGGGATGAAGCTTTCTTT
- TRBJ2-6 TRBV7-2 - CASSPHVSGANVLTF TGTGCCAGCAGCCCGCACGTCTCTGGGGCCAACGTCCTGACTTTC
- TRBJ2-1 TRBV5-1 few CASSKLLAAGGDEQFF TGCGCCAGCAGCAAGCTACTAGCGGCAGGGGGCGATGAGCAGTTCTTC
TRBD2 TRBJ2-2 TRBV11-1 - CASSPRRGGARTGELFF TGTGCCAGCAGCCCTAGGCGGGGGGGCGCAAGGACCGGGGAGCTGTTTTTT
- TRBJ1-2 TRBV5-5 - CASSDGNNYGYTF TGTGCCAGCAGCGACGGTAATAACTATGGCTACACCTTC
TRBD1 TRBJ1-2 TRBV20-1 - CSGLGGDGYTF TGCAGTGGCTTAGGGGGCGATGGCTACACCTTC
- TRBJ1-4 TRBV18 - CASSPSGARTKEKLFF TGTGCCAGCTCACCATCCGGGGCCCGGACAAAAGAAAAACTGTTTTTT
- TRBJ2-1 TRBV7-2 - CASSLRATYNEQFF TGTGCCAGCAGCCTACGAGCGACCTACAATGAGCAGTTCTTC
TRBD2 TRBJ2-1 TRBV3-1 few CASSQDGGRAFF TGTGCCAGCAGCCAAGACGGCGGGAGGGCGTTCTTC
TRBD2 TRBJ2-1 TRBV20-1 - CSAGLGGRSEQFF TGCAGTGCGGGTCTAGGCGGGAGAAGTGAGCAGTTCTTC
- TRBJ2-7 TRBV20-1 - CSASRVGHRTYEQYF TGCAGTGCTAGTCGGGTGGGGCATCGGACCTACGAGCAGTACTTC
TRBD2 TRBJ2-5 TRBV20-1 - CSARVFAGGNQETQYF TGCAGTGCTAGAGTCTTTGCGGGAGGAAACCAAGAGACCCAGTACTTC
- TRBJ2-7 TRBV7-6 few CASSLVPYNEQYF TGTGCCAGCAGCTTAGTTCCCTACAATGAGCAGTACTTC
- TRBJ2-1 TRBV14 few CASSRDRNEQFF TGTGCCAGCAGCCGCGATCGTAATGAGCAGTTCTTC